This T cell receptor (beta chain) came from a study of PD-L1 blockade in urothelial cancer. Study-wide background: The patients first took atezolizumab in the mid-2010s, receiving 1,200 mg intravenously every 3 weeks. Patients previously received 0 to 3 chemotherapy regimens. It was at 3 weeks (second dose) and 6 weeks after treatment start that blood was analyzed.

Each PCR reaction had synthetic TCR analog templates spiked into it. Assay used: immunoSEQ multiplex PCR; TCRdb lists only in-frame clones, some missing. Of about 43,000 clones in the sample, 83% were seen once. Stated time point: peripheral blood 6 weeks after treatment start. With 8 bases clipped from V and 0 bases from J, the junction kept 5 bases outside the gene matches. Germline values: CDR1 MDHEN, CDR2 SYDVKM. The CDR3 is 15 amino acids. The sample here was PBMCs, taken around atezolizumab (anti-PD-L1) treatment. The source of this sequence is a man in his 60s with urothelial cancer. The gene calls are TRBV28 and TRBJ2-2; 8 positions agree with TRBD2. CDR3 in amino acids: CASRLAGTNTGELFF. As DNA, the CDR3 is TGTGCCAGCCGGCTAGCGGGTACGAACACCGGGGAGCTGTTTTTT. Combining the CDR3 with reference TRBV28 and TRBJ2-2 gives the whole variable domain DVKVTQSSRYLVKRTGEKVFLECVQDMDHENMFWYRQDPGLGLRLIYFSYDVKMKEKGDIPEGYSVSREKKERFSLILESASTNQTSMYLCASRLAGTNTGELFFGEGSRLTVL.